This T cell receptor (beta chain) was observed in a study of cytomegalovirus exposure and HLA in healthy donors. General study findings and limits: The tendency of first-cohort TCR clusters to co-occur in the approximately 120 validation repertoires was identified by a subsequent analysis. Investigators reported 150 to 200 TCR beta chains as tied to cytomegalovirus. Despite most TCR sequences being rare, some public TCRs occurred in many donors. Reportedly, cytomegalovirus status was diagnosed with high sensitivity and specificity.

In the case of this clone: Its antigen remains unknown.

Profiling relied on immunoSEQ multiplex PCR, and the TCRdb table lists in-frame clones only, not all of them. The table lists under 400,000 clones, roughly 88% of them singletons, with roughly 0.88% in the top ten. CDR3 length: 15 residues. The V gene's germline CDR1 is KGHSY and CDR2 FQNENV. Trimming cost V 2 bases and J 2 bases, with 12 bases left between them. Sequenced sample: PBMCs. The clonotype originates from a man younger than 45 in good health and CMV-seronegative. The J gene is TRBJ1-2, the V gene TRBV16; no reliable D call. This chain's CDR3 is CASSQERGGNYGYTF. The CDR3 bases are TGTGCCAGCAGCCAAGAACGCGGTGGCAACTATGGCTACACCTTC.